The present T cell receptor (beta chain) was sequenced within a study of T cell responses to AZD1222 COVID-19 vaccine. Concerning this clone: What it binds is unknown.

Second-dose intervals of approximately 4 or approximately 12 weeks were pooled. Germline lookup yields CDR1 SQVTM and CDR2 ANQGSEA. Trimming left V 7 bases short and J 10 bases short, with 14 bases between. This CDR3 comprises 11 residues. Whole-study findings and limits: Most donors were white British, females outnumbered males, and clonal diversity was possibly underestimated.

TCRdb's table, derived via immunoSEQ multiplex PCR, lists solely in-frame clones and lacks some. Found here are roughly 170,000 clones, approximately 94% of them singletons; the top ten hold 1.5% to 2%. V is TRBV29-1 and J is TRBJ2-1, with D possibly matching TRBD2 (6 bases). The source of this sequence is an adult who received the AZD1222 COVID-19 vaccine. Sample: peripheral blood, taken 28 days after the second AZD1222 dose. CDR3 protein: CSARDGGEQFF. CDR3 nucleotide sequence: TGCAGCGCGCGGGACGGAGGCGAGCAGTTCTTC.